The source of this T cell receptor (beta chain) is a study of cytomegalovirus exposure and HLA in healthy donors (dated by TCRdb to about 2017). Regarding the complete study: In an earlier analysis of under 600 of the donors, around 290 Gb of sequence data and 117 million unique TCR beta sequences from roughly 200 million T cells were reported. The study aimed to test whether cataloging public T cell receptors could reveal signatures of past pathogen exposure. In a later genetic analysis, genome-wide SNP genotypes for about three fifths of the roughly 670 donors were used, and that subset was treated as a discovery cohort. On average, roughly 240,000 unique TCR beta nucleotide sequences were sequenced per donor among a few hundred genotyped donors of the cohort, with around 19% of those sequences being non-productive. The later analysis used no new phenotypic data to find candidate immune exposures, relying instead on TCR beta sequences and their occurrence across donors. About 5 DR-DQ haplotypes were handled as single units for association and clustering, since linkage in the cohort was strong. To study patterns of TCR occurrence, a later analysis re-analyzed previously published TCR beta repertoires from 500 to 850 donors and added high-resolution HLA genotyping. All discovery cohort repertoires had been generated using a single sequencing platform. Donor age, sex, ethnicity and CMV serostatus were compiled alongside the repertoire data. Of the approximately 400 genotyped donors, about 80% fell in the genetic ancestry cluster associated with self-reported Caucasian donors. Typing coverage differed by locus: A, B, C, DRB1 and DQB1 were typed in about 620-640 donors, DQA1 in about 550, DPA1 in 606, and DPB1 in around 490. To decide whether each TCR beta V gene segment behaved as functional or pseudogenic, an earlier analysis of some 600 of the donors relied on high-throughput TCR beta sequencing. Roughly 290 gigabases of sequencing data and 70 million to 95 million unique TCR sequences made up an early release that covered fewer than 650 HLA-typed donors. The T cell repertoires of some 700 subjects were profiled by immunosequencing and related to cytomegalovirus serostatus. Class I and class II HLA loci were covered by the typing at four-digit resolution. In addition to the first cohort of 666 subjects, a separate validation cohort of over 90 different subjects was used. To predict cytomegalovirus infection status, the study brought together high-throughput TCR immunosequencing, statistical association of individual TCRs with disease status, and machine learning. General findings and caveats noted by the study authors: In a later analysis, HLA-associated TCR beta chains were found to be more clonally expanded and to have lower generation probabilities than equally common non-associated chains. Because counts were too low, 15 to 20 rarely observed V segments, including chromosome 9 orphons, were excluded from the earlier analysis of a few hundred of the donors. In an earlier analysis of roughly 560 of the donors, most TCR beta V segments were observed in productive rearrangements about 87% or about 30% of the time, broadly matching IMGT annotations. According to a later analysis, most CMV-associated TCR beta chains appeared to be HLA-restricted, and the HLA associations seemed to be driven largely by CMV exposure. The study gave a list of 150 to 200 TCR beta chains associated with cytomegalovirus. According to the authors, the approach could potentially be generalized to other disease states and immunological phenotypes. In vitro tests confirmed that a few of the cytomegalovirus-associated TCR beta chains recognize cytomegalovirus antigens. Several of the top co-occurrence clusters appeared to be linked to parvovirus B19, influenza, CMV and Epstein-Barr virus, according to a later analysis. HLA typing was unavailable for some donors at each locus, so association tests used only the typed subset. A later analysis found that TCR association rates varied across HLA loci, with DRB1 alleles showing the most associated TCRs and HLA-C alleles the fewest. For the cohort, immune exposure information was limited to CMV serostatus. Strong co-occurrence of HLA alleles, especially DR and DQ, made assigning TCR associations to individual alleles difficult. Sequencing depth was assumed to be roughly uniform across donors in the presence/absence analyses, though that assumption may not hold. A further reported finding was that TCR beta sequences accurately predicted the HLA-A and HLA-B alleles for most subjects in the first cohort. The classifier was reported to diagnose cytomegalovirus status with high specificity and sensitivity in both the original and validation cohorts. An association between a missense DCLRE1C variant and V-gene and J-gene trimming of TCR beta chains was found in a later genetic analysis and replicated in an independent cohort. Linkage disequilibrium might explain the correlated functional status among segregating V segments, but an unknown experimental factor could not be ruled out. In a later analysis, around 17,000 TCR beta sequences were associated with specific HLA alleles at a false discovery rate of 0.05. Most TCR sequences were seen in very few donors, while some public TCRs were found in many individuals. A group of highly shared sequence variants was considered likely to be a technical artifact of the sequencing pipeline. Only TCR beta chains were sequenced in this cohort, and the absence of alpha or paired-chain data limited detectable features. According to a later genetic analysis, donors in an Asian-associated ancestry cluster had fewer N-insertions in productive TCRs than the approximately 710-donor mean. The 87-base-pair reads could not distinguish some IMGT-functional V segments, including TRBV6-2 and TRBV6-3, so those segments were excluded.

In total, 666 healthy bone marrow donors made up the cohort. At the time of sampling, every cohort member was nominally healthy, though immune exposures that went unrecorded were likely present. The donor was CMV seronegative and was included in the group of about 350 seronegative cohort members. Each donor provided a peripheral blood sample, and peripheral blood mononuclear cells were used for TCR beta sequencing. The Qiagen DNeasy Blood Extraction Kit was used to extract genomic DNA from the blood cell samples. The CDR3 runs 14 residues from the cysteine to the phenylalanine. Of the read, only the CDR3 DNA is kept; its 42 bases are in frame from base 1. V was cut back by 1 base and J by 4 bases, leaving a gap of 10 bases between them. For CDR1 and CDR2, the germline V gene (reference sequence) lists LNHNV and YYDKDF. Library method: the immunoSEQ multiplex PCR assay. For the multiplex PCR, a mixture combining 60 forward primers for TCR Vbeta segments and 13 reverse primers for TCR Jbeta segments was used. The CDR3 region of rearranged TCR beta genes was amplified from genomic DNA with a multiplex PCR assay. On the Illumina HiSeq System, the amplified TCR beta libraries were sequenced as 87-base-pair reads. In the source study's methods: Across the 666 repertoires, a later analysis counted roughly 84 million unique TCR beta chains, approximately 10 million of which were shared by at least two donors. To remove PCR and sequencing errors, raw reads were error-corrected and collapsed into unique sequences using a nearest-neighbor algorithm that merged closely related sequences. CDR3 sequences were aligned to IMGT reference sequences to assign V, D and J gene segments. For a sequence to be retained, at least a six-nucleotide match to both a V gene segment and a J gene segment was required. Rearrangements were classified as productive when the CDR3 lacked stop codons and remained in frame with V and J, and all other rearrangements were classified as non-productive. CDR3 was defined according to IMGT convention as the region running from the second conserved V-encoded cysteine to the conserved J-encoded phenylalanine. The earlier analysis of fewer than 700 of the donors excluded sequences that lacked an unambiguous match to a single V gene segment. In an earlier analysis of some 590 of the donors, V segments were called functional above 56.7% productive rearrangements and were called segregating when the between-donor standard deviation exceeded 5%. A statistical classification framework was developed to diagnose cytomegalovirus status using the catalog of TCR beta chain sequences. In a later analysis, V and J genes were assigned by comparing TCR nucleotide sequences against IMGT/GENE-DB human TR gene sequences. The TCRdist pipeline was used in a later analysis to assign CDR3 sequences and most-parsimonious VDJ recombination scenarios. In a later analysis, each TCR beta chain was defined by its CDR3 amino acid sequence together with its V-gene family, and reads lacking a unique V-gene family were excluded. In a later analysis, approximately 640 highly shared, low-generation-probability nucleotide sequences were removed to address suspected cross-contamination and a sequencing artifact. In a later analysis, a clonal expansion index was calculated for each public chain from normalized within-repertoire ranks of inferred template counts. A later analysis computed generation probabilities with a VDJ recombination model fitted to out-of-frame rearrangements, and checked the results against IGoR. Hypergeometric tests were used in a later analysis to score TCR-TCR, TCR-HLA and TCR-CMV co-occurrence, with a repertoire-size bias correction applied to the TCR pairs. False discovery rates were estimated in a later analysis by permuting HLA or CMV assignments 20 times. In a later analysis, co-occurring TCRs were grouped using DBSCAN, with TCRdist sequence similarity added in when clustering inside HLA-allele-positive subsets. Repertoires with fewer than 30,000 or more than 120,000 public chains, plus five repertoires with anomalous nucleotide sharing, were excluded from co-occurrence clustering. TCRdb took over this immuneACCESS table, retaining in-frame rearrangements with V and J assigned. Such tables are incomplete; in checked studies, under half of the missing clones stem from an unresolved V gene, and the remainder is unexplained. The V and J calls and the clone size are those of that table, but D and trimming were determined from the DNA. For this sample there are some 220,000 clones; about 89% appear just once. The top ten hold over 0.95% of the sample.

Of note for this clone: Its antigen is unknown. No per-base quality is available; no much larger clone lies one base away.

The chain joins TRBV15 to TRBJ1-1, with the D gene too uncertain to name. This receptor was obtained from a woman aged 18-29 years in good health and CMV-seronegative. The sample taken for sequencing was PBMCs. The nucleotide sequence is given as TGTGCCACCAGCAGAGGCGGGTTAGGCACTGAAGCTTTCTTT. Protein translation: CATSRGGLGTEAFF.